This is a list of T cell receptor beta chains from one sample in a study of lymphopenia after photon versus proton radiotherapy. Profiled with immunoSEQ multiplex PCR; TCRdb holds only in-frame clones, not every one. The sample has some 33,000 clones; roughly 90% are singletons. The specimen comprised peripheral blood, sampled from a patient treated with photon-based radiotherapy. These receptor sequences come from a woman between 50 and 59 years old with pancreatic cancer. Each CDR3 is given with its conserved first and last residue. Size tells how often a clone was seen (once, few, many) or the class of an expanded clone, and some rows leave it out.

- TRBV7-3 CASSPAGAVSNEQFF
- TRBV25-1 CASSEYGGLQYF
- TRBV29-1 CSVASDSSGNTIYF
- TRBV4-1 CASSQDHPGNTEAFF
- TRBV7-9 CASSLPGTETAEAFF
- TRBV7-6 CASSSIRGRQETQYF
once TRBV6-1 CASNSDRGEADTQYF
- TRBV4-3 CASSQDQGSGANVLTF
once TRBV6-6 CASSYSQNTEAFF
- TRBV6-1 CASTLSSYEQYF
- TRBV6-6 CASSSQRAPYNEQFF
- TRBV7-9 CASSQSQRGKTSSYNEQFF
- TRBV7-2 CASTLAGGPVEQYF
- TRBV5-8 CASSLIGVNTEAFF
few TRBV28 CASSPGQMNTEAFF
few TRBV19 CASSIGAEWTDTQYF
- TRBV28 CASSGSGLAGDYNEQFF
- TRBV4-1 CASSKTGESGYEQYF
once TRBV5-4 CASSFGETQYF
- TRBV29-1 CSVVTGTSSYNEQFF
- TRBV6-5 CASRPRQPLEAFF
few TRBV6-1 CASSEAANTGELFF
once TRBV28 CASSFGTGRTDTQYF
- TRBV19 CASRLAGNYEQYF
- TRBV5-1 CASSSTGEPYEQYF
- TRBV13 CASSLGSGSADTQYF
- TRBV10-2 CASRAGTGNTEAFF
- TRBV5-1 CASSVRQGGQETQYF
- TRBV14 CASSRQAGVGYTF
- TRBV10-2 CASGRENEKLFF
- TRBV15 CATSNPGTGLANQPQHF
- TRBV9 CASSVHGDRSSYEQYF
- TRBV5-6 CASSLISAGAATGELFF
- TRBV7-8 CASSLEVGLREETQYF
- TRBV18 CASSPRSETQYF
- TRBV18 CASSQRASGSSYNEQFF
- TRBV7-8 CASSSPRTPGYEQYF
once TRBV7-9 CASSLADGRAIYEQYF
- TRBV28 CASNSPGTGGSGAEAFF
- TRBV9 CASSGRSGTANTGELFF
once TRBV18 CASSPTGTGGTNEKLFF
once TRBV10-3 CAISEAGTANYNSPLHF
- TRBV4-3 CASSQEMNTEAFF
- TRBV29-1 CSVEREFPNEQFF
- TRBV7-2 CASSLGGISYEQYF
- TRBV11-1 CASSLGGLQYEQYF
- TRBV7-9 CASSVTAHSYNEQFF
once TRBV19 CASSRKFSRVESSYNEQFF
- TRBV5-5 CASSLSGTGRGQETQYF
- TRBV4-3 CASSQELGQGNQPQHF
- TRBV28 CASSSPPLPLHF
- TRBV6-6 CASSYLTANQPQHF